The source of this T cell receptor beta chain is a study of T cells expressing NK-cell markers. The overall study: It was from sorted CD3+CD56+NKG2C+, CD3+CD56+NKG2C- and CD3+CD56-NKG2C+ T cells that TCR beta repertoires came. HCMV seropositivity characterized most of the eight sequenced donors, and seronegativity one.

On this clonotype: Its antigen is unidentified.

UMIs were included in TCR beta cDNA generated by 5'RACE template switching. TCRdb re-called the 5' RACE reads, yielding one record per CDR3 amino acid sequence without DNA. Across around 14,000 distinct CDR3 sequences, the top ten clones capture around three fifths of the sample. Study results and caveats: The share of CD8+ T cells held by dominant NKG2C+ clonotypes was roughly 1.0-8% in 5 or 6 donors.

The CDR3 spans 13 residues. The V gene's germline CDR1 is MGHDK and CDR2 SYGVNS. The sequence was collected from a man aged 18 to 70 in good health. Specimen: blood T cells: a sorted CD56 or NKG2C T cell subset, CD4+ or CD8+ T cells, or bulk PBMC T cells (not recorded which). J is TRBJ2-7 and V is TRBV25-1; as DNA is missing, the TRBD1 call by TCRdb cannot be tested. This CDR3 is CASSDYPAHEQYF.